The 24 T cell receptor beta chains in this list originate from one sample, sequenced in a study of regulatory dendritic cells for organ transplantation. Some clones are missing from TCRdb's copy, which holds only in-frame ones; the method was immunoSEQ multiplex PCR. The table records roughly 5,700 clones, roughly 67% of them present only once. What was sequenced was memory CD8+ T cells from blood. Subset described: CD45RO+ memory T cells. The source is a human donor in good health.

The chain uses TRBV7-3 and TRBJ1-6, with TRBD1 as a possible D gene (6 bases). Germline loops: CDR1 SGHTA, CDR2 FQGTGA. CDR3 length: 13 amino acids. Trimming cost V 4 bases and J 8 bases, with 9 bases left between them. This chain's CDR3 is CASSSRQDSPLHF. Here the CDR3 DNA reads TGTGCCAGCAGCTCCCGACAGGATTCACCCCTCCACTTT.

This clone has more than one count but fewer than ten. The chain employs TRBV7-2 and TRBJ1-6, with D possibly TRBD1 on 5 matching bases. Per germline, CDR1 SGHTA and CDR2 FQGNSA. V was trimmed by 7 bases and J by 7 bases, leaving 11 bases between them. The CDR3 totals 13 residues. The CDR3 is CASNWGGNSPLHF. In nucleotides, the CDR3 is TGTGCCAGCAACTGGGGGGGGAATTCACCCCTCCACTTT.

The V gene is TRBV7-9, the J gene TRBJ2-1, with 7 bases lining up with TRBD1. After removal of 4 bases from V and 4 bases from J, the junction contained 4 bases not matched to a gene. Germline CDR1 SEHNR, CDR2 FQNEAQ (reference sequence). The CDR3 sequence is 14 residues long. CDR3 sequence (DNA): TGTGCCAGCAGCTCGGGACAGCTTTACAATGAGCAGTTCTTC. It specifies CASSSGQLYNEQFF.

The chain carries TRBV7-8 and TRBJ1-1, with a possible D match to TRBD1 (6 bases). V was trimmed by 5 bases and J by 0 bases, leaving 10 bases between them. CDR1 and CDR2 from the germline V gene are SGHVS and FQNEAQ. The CDR3 sequence is 14 residues long. The CDR3 DNA reads TGTGCCAGCAGCCCGGGACACCTGAACACTGAAGCTTTCTTT. Translation gives CASSPGHLNTEAFF. The complete variable domain, with remaining parts taken from reference TRBV7-8 and TRBJ1-1, reads GAGVSQSPRYKVAKRGQDVALRCDPISGHVSLFWYQQALGQGPEFLTYFQNEAQLDKSGLPSDRFFAERPEGSVSTLKIQRTQQEDSAVYLCASSPGHLNTEAFFGQGTRLTVV.

This clone has a single count. CDR3 sequence: CASSYPSGDSTDTQYF. DNA for the CDR3: TGTGCCAGCAGCTACCCTAGCGGAGATAGCACAGATACGCAGTATTTT. This chain links TRBV13 with TRBJ2-3; 7 bases map to TRBD2. CDR1 PRHDT and CDR2 FYEKMQ come from the germline V gene (reference sequence). J was trimmed by 0 bases and V by 4 bases; bases with no gene match: 7. This CDR3 is 16 amino acids long.

The chain carries TRBV5-6 and TRBJ1-2, with a tentative D call TRBD1 (5 bases). V lost 2 bases and J lost 0, with 20 bases in between. The CDR3 contains 18 residues. The germline V gene has CDR1 SGHDT and CDR2 YYEEEE. Here the CDR3 reads CASSFLTSTEATNYGYTF. Written as DNA, the CDR3 is TGTGCCAGCAGCTTCCTAACATCGACAGAAGCTACTAACTATGGCTACACCTTC.

The chain links TRBV5-1 to TRBJ2-7; 11 nucleotides align to TRBD2. Per germline, CDR1 SGHRS and CDR2 YFSETQ. This CDR3 comprises 15 residues. V lost 4 bases to trimming and J lost 2 bases; unmatched junction nucleotides: 5. The CDR3 DNA follows: TGCGCCAGCAGCGCCTCACTAGCGGGGGCCTACGAGCAGTACTTC. Its translation: CASSASLAGAYEQYF.

V and J are TRBV5-1 and TRBJ2-7; unclear D gene. This CDR3 region has 13 residues. Germline CDR1 SGHRS, CDR2 YFSETQ. Trimming cost V 0 bases and J 3 bases, with 7 bases left between them. The CDR3 sequence is CASSLDGYYEQYF. CDR3 in DNA: TGCGCCAGCAGCTTGGACGGGTACTACGAGCAGTACTTC. The whole variable domain, filled in from reference TRBV5-1 and TRBJ2-7, reads KAGVTQTPRYLIKTRGQQVTLSCSPISGHRSVSWYQQTPGQGLQFLFEYFSETQRNKGNFPGRFSGRQFSNSRSEMNVSTLELGDSALYLCASSLDGYYEQYFGPGTRLTVT.

J is TRBJ2-1 and V is TRBV7-8; TRBD1 might be the D (5 bases). CDR3 length equals 16 residues. Trimming left V 1 base short and J 4 bases short, with 14 bases between. The germline CDR1 and CDR2 sequences are SGHVS and FQNEAQ. The CDR3 sequence: CASSLVQGFPYNEQFF. CDR3 DNA: TGTGCCAGCAGCTTAGTTCAGGGTTTCCCGTACAATGAGCAGTTCTTC.

V gene TRBV10-2 combines with J gene TRBJ2-1; perhaps TRBD2 as D (7 bases). Trimming took off 6 bases at V and 4 bases at J, with 10 bases between the two ends. The CDR3 is 13 amino acids. Looked up from germline, CDR1 is WSHSY and CDR2 is SAAADI. The CDR3 spells CASSRGLYNEQFF. The CDR3 DNA reads as TGCGCCAGCAGCAGGGGACTATACAATGAGCAGTTCTTC.

The chain recombines TRBV7-7 with TRBJ2-5; TRBD2 agrees at 8 bases. Germline CDR1 SSHAT, CDR2 FNYEAQ (reference sequence). V shed 0 bases, J shed 2 bases, and the junction held 5 bases outside the gene matches. This CDR3 contains 16 residues. The DNA for the CDR3 is TGTGCCAGCAGCTTAGCGGGGGCGGGGGGACAAGAGACCCAGTACTTC. It codes for CASSLAGAGGQETQYF.

The chain couples TRBV23-1 to TRBJ2-3, with TRBD2 as a possible D gene (5 bases). TRBV23-1 is annotated as an ORF whose role is uncertain. This CDR3 has 14 amino acids. Trimming removed 6 bases at V and 4 bases at J, with 14 bases between. In nucleotides, the CDR3 is TGCGCCAGCAGCGCGACCGAGGGTGCAGATACGCAGTATTTT. Translated, it gives CASSATEGADTQYF.

The chain links TRBV6-5 to TRBJ1-4, with 8 nucleotides matching TRBD1. The CDR3 extends over 15 amino acids. With 0 bases clipped from V and 7 bases from J, the junction kept 4 bases outside the gene matches. Germline CDR1 reads MNHEY; CDR2 reads SVGAGI. CDR3 bases: TGTGCCAGCAGTTACTCGTCCACAGGGGGTGAAAAACTGTTTTTT. As protein: CASSYSSTGGEKLFF.

This clone is judged medium-sized. Here the CDR3 reads CASSLGQGILDTEAFF. In DNA form, the CDR3 reads TGCGCCAGCAGCCTCGGGCAGGGGATATTGGACACTGAAGCTTTCTTT. The chain recombines TRBV5-1 with TRBJ1-1; perhaps TRBD1 as D (6 bases). Trimming took 4 bases from V and 3 from J, leaving 19 bases between them. CDR3 length equals 16 residues. Germline assignment: CDR1 SGHRS and CDR2 YFSETQ.

The chain links TRBV13 to TRBJ1-2, with 7 bases matching TRBD1. Germline V CDR1 and CDR2: PRHDT, FYEKMQ (reference sequence). The CDR3 length is 13 residues. V lost 5 bases and J lost 4; bases outside the gene matches: 4. The CDR3, as DNA: TGTGCCAGCAGCGACAGGGTGGGCTATGGCTACACCTTC. It is translated as CASSDRVGYGYTF.

On this clone itself: Other DNA variants within this sample encode the same CDR3. The gene calls are TRBV4-2 and TRBJ2-3; D uncertain. This CDR3 is built from 15 residues. CDR1 is LGHNA and CDR2 is YNFKEQ in the germline V gene. V lost 0 bases, J lost 1 base, and 8 bases lay in between. The CDR3 sequence: CASSQDTRGTDTQYF. The CDR3 DNA reads TGTGCCAGCAGCCAAGATACTCGGGGCACAGATACGCAGTATTTT.

The chain has TRBV18 and TRBJ1-4, with a weak D call TRBD1 (5 bases). V was cut by 2 bases and J by 4 bases, with 8 bases left in between. Germline CDR1 reads KGHSH; CDR2 reads LQKENI. The length of the CDR3 is 14 residues. CDR3 sequence reads: CASSPGADNEKLFF. DNA of the CDR3: TGTGCCAGCTCACCAGGGGCAGATAATGAAAAACTGTTTTTT.

This chain links TRBV6-5 with TRBJ2-1; TRBD1 matches at 8 bases. With V trimmed by 4 bases and J by 12 bases, 5 bases remained unmatched. Per germline, CDR1 MNHEY and CDR2 SVGAGI. The CDR3 is made up of 12 amino acids. This CDR3 reads CASSFSGTGQFF. The CDR3 DNA reads TGTGCCAGCAGTTTTTCCGGGACAGGGCAGTTCTTC.

This clone was seen more than once but under ten times. This sequence joins TRBV6-1 and TRBJ1-1; 7 bases fit TRBD1. The V segment lost 4 bases and the J segment 1 base; nucleotides outside the gene matches: 3. Germline CDR1 reads MNHNS; CDR2 reads SASEGT. The CDR3 extends over 14 amino acids. The CDR3 region is CASSGRTGNTEAFF. The CDR3 DNA reads TGTGCCAGCAGTGGCAGGACAGGGAACACTGAAGCTTTCTTT.

The CDR3 reads CASSQPTTERGGRNEQFF. For the CDR3, the DNA is TGTGCCAGCAGCCAGCCTACTACCGAGCGGGGGGGCAGGAATGAGCAGTTCTTC. The chain couples TRBV4-2 to TRBJ2-1; 10 bases are shared with TRBD2. CDR3 length: 18 residues. Germline-derived CDR1 and CDR2 are LGHNA and YNFKEQ. J was trimmed by 7 bases and V by 3 bases; bases with no gene match: 15.

The V call is TRBV4-1, the J call TRBJ1-4, with D tentatively TRBD1 (6 bases). This CDR3 is 15 amino acids long. Germline loops: CDR1 MGHRA, CDR2 YSYEKL. The germline V and J ends were trimmed by 3 bases and 4 bases, with 12 bases remaining between them. In DNA, the CDR3 is TGCGCCAGCAGCCATTCAGGGGCCCTTAATGAAAAACTGTTTTTT. Its protein product is CASSHSGALNEKLFF.

The gene calls are TRBV13 and TRBJ1-1, with 9 bases lining up with TRBD1. J gave up 7 bases and V 5 bases, and 11 bases lay outside the gene matches. There are 15 residues in the CDR3. Germline CDR1 reads PRHDT; CDR2 reads FYEKMQ (reference sequence). The CDR3 nucleotides read TGTGCCAGCAGCATTAGACGACAGGGGGATGGTGAAGCTTTCTTT. Translated, it gives CASSIRRQGDGEAFF.

This clone was picked up a small number of times. V gene TRBV7-6 combines with J gene TRBJ2-1; D possibly corresponds to TRBD2 (6 bases). V was cut by 1 base and J by 0 bases, with 19 bases left in between. Germline lookup yields CDR1 SGHVS and CDR2 FNYEAQ. The CDR3 is 19 residues long. This CDR3 reads CASSLEMTGDLRSYNEQFF. The CDR3 region has the DNA TGTGCCAGCAGCTTAGAAATGACCGGGGACTTGCGCTCCTACAATGAGCAGTTCTTC. Filled out from reference TRBV7-6 and TRBJ2-1, the complete variable domain reads GAGVSQSPRYKVTKRGQDVALRCDPISGHVSLYWYRQALGQGPEFLTYFNYEAQQDKSGLPNDRFSAERPEGSISTLTIQRTEQRDSAMYRCASSLEMTGDLRSYNEQFFGPGTRLTVL.

The V gene is TRBV5-4, the J gene TRBJ2-7; 7 bases fit TRBD2. Germline V lookup: CDR1 SGHNT, CDR2 YYREEE (reference sequence). Trimming removed 2 bases from V and 3 bases from J; junction bases left unmatched: 5. The CDR3 loop spans 14 amino acids. CDR3 loop: CASSLAGQIYEQYF. The CDR3 bases are TGTGCCAGCAGCTTAGCGGGGCAGATCTACGAGCAGTACTTC. Full variable domain (rest looked up from reference TRBV5-4 and TRBJ2-7): ETGVTQSPTHLIKTRGQQVTLRCSSQSGHNTVSWYQQALGQGPQFIFQYYREEENGRGNFPPRFSGLQFPNYSSELNVNALELDDSALYLCASSLAGQIYEQYFGPGTRLTVT.